Presented here are 28 T cell receptor beta chains from one specimen sequenced in a study of cytomegalovirus exposure and HLA in healthy donors. PCR involved 60 Vbeta and 13 Jbeta primers. This table comes from immunoSEQ multiplex PCR, and its TCRdb copy is limited to in-frame clones, with some not included. This sample has a few hundred thousand clones; nearly 80% occur once, and the top ten carry under 2%. Sequenced material: PBMCs. These receptors originate from a man between 18 and 35 years old in good health and CMV-seronegative.

This rearrangement joins TRBV5-6 to TRBJ1-1, with D hard to call. Germline lookup yields CDR1 SGHDT and CDR2 YYEEEE. With 0 bases removed from V and 1 base from J, the gap between germline ends came to 7 bases. This CDR3 spans 14 amino acids. The CDR3 sequence: CASSLARRNTEAFF. The CDR3 bases are TGTGCCAGCAGCTTGGCGCGGAGGAACACTGAAGCTTTCTTT.

The chain is built from TRBV7-2 and TRBJ1-2; D call uncertain. CDR3 length: 12 amino acids. The germline V and J ends were trimmed by 1 base and 3 bases, with 3 bases remaining between them. Per the germline V gene, CDR1 is SGHTA and CDR2 is FQGNSA. The chain's CDR3 is CASSLDYYGYTF. For the CDR3, the DNA is TGTGCCAGCAGCTTAGACTACTATGGCTACACCTTC.

The genes are TRBV2 and TRBJ2-7; D might be TRBD2 (7 bases). The germline V gene encodes CDR1 SNHLY and CDR2 FYNNEI. V dropped 6 bases and J dropped 5 bases, with 17 bases sitting between them. CDR3 size: 14 residues. The CDR3 bases are TGTGCCAGCAGGACCTTAAGGGGGGGTAACGAGCAGTACTTC. It specifies CASRTLRGGNEQYF. The full variable domain, with the rest looked up from reference TRBV2 and TRBJ2-7, is EPEVTQTPSHQVTQMGQEVILRCVPISNHLYFYWYRQILGQKVEFLVSFYNNEISEKSEIFDDQFSVERPDGSNFTLKIRSTKLEDSAMYFCASRTLRGGNEQYFGPGTRLTVT.

This chain links TRBV2 with TRBJ2-7; D might be TRBD2 (5 bases). Germline V CDR1 and CDR2: SNHLY, FYNNEI. The CDR3 totals 15 residues. Trimming took 7 bases from V and 1 from J, leaving 17 bases between them. CDR3 nucleotides: TGTGCCAGCAATGAGGGCCTGAGCCTTTCCTACGAGCAGTACTTC. This translates into CASNEGLSLSYEQYF.

This clone was seen once. CDR3 bases: TGTGCCAGCAGCATTAATCCCCCGCAGGGGGCCTCTGAGCAGTTCTTC. This sequence encodes CASSINPPQGASEQFF. V usage is TRBV7-3 and J usage is TRBJ2-1; 8 nucleotides align to TRBD1. Germline CDR1 and CDR2: SGHTA and FQGTGA. V was pared by 5 bases and J by 9 bases, with 15 bases of the junction left unmatched. The CDR3 is 16 amino acids.

The chain recombines TRBV27 with TRBJ1-6; D unclear. The length of the CDR3 is 15 residues. Looked up from germline, CDR1 is MNHEY and CDR2 is SMNVEV (reference sequence). V dropped 2 bases and J dropped 6 bases, with 11 bases sitting between them. CDR3 sequence (DNA): TGTGCCAGCAGTTTAACCGGGATAGGTAATTCACCCCTCCACTTT. As protein: CASSLTGIGNSPLHF.

The chain carries TRBV15 and TRBJ2-3; 9 bases align to TRBD2. The germline V gene has CDR1 LNHNV and CDR2 YYDKDF (reference sequence). The CDR3 has 19 residues. V gave up 1 base and J gave up 0 bases; unmatched junction bases: 11. Here the CDR3 reads CATSRVGLAGRSSTDTQYF. DNA for the CDR3: TGTGCCACCAGCAGAGTAGGTCTAGCGGGGCGTTCTAGCACAGATACGCAGTATTTT.

To note about this clone: At one boundary the junction diverges from the germline segment, which might be a read error. J is TRBJ1-5 and V is TRBV19, with D unresolved. The CDR3 has 15 amino acids. Per germline, CDR1 LNHDA and CDR2 SQIVND (reference sequence). CDR3 in amino acids: CASSILDTPNRPQHF. In nucleotides, the CDR3 is TGTGCCAGTAGTATACTTGACACGCCCAATCGGCCCCAGCATTTT.

The rearrangement joins TRBV11-2 to TRBJ2-7; tentatively, D is TRBD2 (6 bases). Trimming pared 4 bases from V and 2 bases from J, leaving 9 bases between. In germline, CDR1 is SGHAT, CDR2 FQNNGV. The CDR3 loop spans 13 amino acids. This CDR3 is CASSWGVAYEQYF. DNA of the CDR3: TGTGCCAGCAGCTGGGGGGTTGCCTACGAGCAGTACTTC.

The genes are TRBV11-3 and TRBJ2-2, with 9 positions matching TRBD2. The V gene end was trimmed by 4 bases and the J gene end by 2 bases; junction bases not matched to a gene: 11. Per germline, CDR1 SGHNT and CDR2 YENEEA. CDR3 size: 18 residues. The CDR3 spells CASSYYLPGLANTGELFF. The CDR3 DNA reads TGTGCCAGCAGCTACTACCTACCGGGACTAGCAAACACCGGGGAGCTGTTTTTT.

This chain joins TRBV27 and TRBJ1-4; D call uncertain. Looked up from germline, CDR1 is MNHEY and CDR2 is SMNVEV (reference sequence). Deletions cut 2 bases from V and 7 bases from J, with 11 bases between. CDR3 length: 14 residues. The CDR3 DNA follows: TGTGCCAGCAGTTTAGGGGAGACGATTGAAAAACTGTTTTTT. It yields the protein CASSLGETIEKLFF.

This chain connects TRBV11-2 to TRBJ2-3, with 10 bases lining up with TRBD2. V trimming: 0 bases; J trimming: 7 bases; junction bases outside the gene matches: 4. Per germline, CDR1 SGHAT and CDR2 FQNNGV. The CDR3 sequence is 15 residues long. Written as DNA, the CDR3 is TGTGCCAGCAGCTTAGAAAGTAGCGGGAGGTATACGCAGTATTTT. Protein: CASSLESSGRYTQYF.

This chain connects TRBV6-5 to TRBJ1-5; the D is unclear. CDR3 size: 14 residues. Trimming shortened V by 0 bases and J by 1 base, and 4 bases separated the two germline ends. The V gene's germline CDR1 is MNHEY and CDR2 SVGAGI. The DNA for the CDR3 is TGTGCCAGCAGTTACTCGAGCAGCAATCAGCCCCAGCATTTT. Translation gives CASSYSSSNQPQHF.

This clone was recorded a few times. V usage is TRBV7-2 and J usage is TRBJ2-2; maybe TRBD1 (6 bases). The CDR3 is 16 residues long. From germline, CDR1 is SGHTA and CDR2 FQGNSA. V was cut by 5 bases and J by 3 bases, with 16 bases left in between. The CDR3 sequence is CASSPGQLFDTGELFF. The CDR3 bases are TGTGCCAGCAGCCCCGGACAGTTGTTTGACACCGGGGAGCTGTTTTTT. The full variable domain, rest sourced from reference TRBV7-2 and TRBJ2-2, is GAGVSQSPSNKVTEKGKDVELRCDPISGHTALYWYRQSLGQGLEFLIYFQGNSAPDKSGLPSDRFSAERTGGSVSTLTIQRTQQEDSAVYLCASSPGQLFDTGELFFGEGSRLTVL.

The V gene is TRBV27, the J gene TRBJ2-7, with D unclear. CDR3 length equals 13 residues. In germline, CDR1 is MNHEY, CDR2 SMNVEV (reference sequence). V shed 4 bases and J shed 3 bases, with 10 bases lying between them. The CDR3 is CASSYRDHYEQYF. In nucleotides, the CDR3 is TGTGCCAGCAGTTACAGAGATCACTACGAGCAGTACTTC.

The gene calls are TRBV7-9 and TRBJ2-5; 7 bases agree with TRBD2. V lost 5 bases, J lost 5 bases, and 11 bases stayed unmatched. The CDR3 totals 15 residues. Germline V CDR1 and CDR2: SEHNR, FQNEAQ (reference sequence). CDR3 coding DNA: TGTGCCAGCAGCGTAAGTCGACGGGGGGTCGAGACCCAGTACTTC. Protein: CASSVSRRGVETQYF.

The V gene is TRBV29-1, the J gene TRBJ1-2; no definite D call. Trimming removed 4 bases at V and 6 bases at J, with 9 bases between. Germline V CDR1 and CDR2: SQVTM, ANQGSEA. The CDR3 is 11 residues long. The CDR3 loop is CSVAGLDGYTF. The CDR3 DNA reads TGCAGCGTTGCGGGTTTGGATGGCTACACCTTC.

This rearrangement joins TRBV7-8 to TRBJ1-4, with TRBD1 matching 8 bases. CDR3 length equals 14 residues. The germline gives CDR1 SGHVS, CDR2 FQNEAQ. Germline trimming cut 6 bases from V and 9 bases from J; bases unmatched to any gene: 9. The CDR3 loop is CASSLDRVEQKLFF. CDR3 DNA: TGTGCCAGCAGTTTGGACAGGGTCGAACAAAAACTGTTTTTT.

The rearrangement uses TRBV27 and TRBJ2-3; tentatively, D is TRBD1 (5 bases). Trimming removed 3 bases at V and 0 bases at J, with 7 bases between. The CDR3 covers 14 residues. CDR1 is MNHEY and CDR2 is SMNVEV in the germline V gene (reference sequence). CDR3: CASSFDRSTDTQYF. CDR3 DNA sequence: TGTGCCAGCAGTTTTGACAGAAGCACAGATACGCAGTATTTT.

A note on this clone: At one of its ends the junction is not consistent with the germline gene, which may arise from a read error. V is TRBV7-7 and J is TRBJ2-5, with D perhaps given as TRBD1 or TRBD2 (8 bases each). Germline CDR1 is SSHAT and CDR2 is FNYEAQ (reference sequence). CDR3 size: 15 residues. Here the CDR3 reads CASSLAGQAGETQYF. CDR3 nucleotide sequence: TGTGCTAGCAGCTTAGCGGGACAGGCGGGGGAGACCCAGTACTTC.

This rearrangement joins TRBV4-3 to TRBJ2-3, with D tentatively TRBD1 (5 bases). This CDR3 contains 14 residues. In germline, CDR1 is LGHNA, CDR2 YSLEER. The V end was cut by 4 bases, the J end by 4 bases, with 12 bases between. CDR3 amino acids: CASSRRDRSDTQYF. DNA for the CDR3: TGCGCCAGCAGCCGCCGCGACAGATCAGATACGCAGTATTTT.

The table lists this clone with a count of one. This chain joins TRBV12-1 and TRBJ2-6; the table's D call, TRBD2, was not checked against the DNA. TRBV12-1 is deemed a pseudogene. This CDR3 has 19 residues. The CDR3 here is CASSFTAGGPHSGANVLTF. DNA of the CDR3: TGTGCCAGCAGCTTTACCGCGGGGGGGCCCCACTCTGGGGCCAACGTCCTGACTTTC.

In this sample, this clone turned up a few times. The chain uses TRBV27 and TRBJ1-5; no reliable D call. The CDR3 loop spans 17 amino acids. Germline lookup yields CDR1 MNHEY and CDR2 SMNVEV (reference sequence). The ends were cut back, 6 bases at V and 0 bases at J, with 18 bases in the middle. CDR3 amino acids: CASSPTLRDYSNQPQHF. CDR3 sequence (DNA): TGTGCCAGCAGCCCTACGCTTCGTGATTATAGCAATCAGCCCCAGCATTTT.

The chain has TRBV5-1 and TRBJ2-7; 9 bases match TRBD2. Germline loops: CDR1 SGHRS, CDR2 YFSETQ. The J segment lost 4 bases and the V segment lost 1 base, leaving 6 bases of the junction unmatched. The CDR3 totals 15 residues. This chain's CDR3 is CASSLSLAGNYEQYF. The DNA of the CDR3 is TGCGCCAGCAGCTTGAGTCTAGCGGGAAATTACGAGCAGTACTTC.

The genes are TRBV6-5 and TRBJ2-1; D gene uncertain. Germline V CDR1 and CDR2: MNHEY, SVGAGI. This CDR3 contains 13 residues. V lost 8 bases, J lost 5 bases, and 13 bases lay in between. CDR3 sequence: CASFDPSHNEQFF. For the CDR3, the DNA is TGTGCCAGCTTCGATCCAAGCCACAATGAGCAGTTCTTC.

This sequence joins TRBV7-6 and TRBJ2-2, with a possible D match to TRBD2 (6 bases). Germline CDR1 SGHVS, CDR2 FNYEAQ. This CDR3 region has 15 residues. The V end was cut by 4 bases, the J end by 0 bases, with 9 bases between. The chain's CDR3 is CASSSGVPNTGELFF. CDR3 in DNA: TGTGCCAGCAGCTCGGGAGTTCCGAACACCGGGGAGCTGTTTTTT.

This chain links TRBV30 with TRBJ1-6; 8 bases align to TRBD1. V dropped 4 bases and J dropped 5; count of bases not matched to a gene: 1. The V gene's germline CDR1 is GTSNPN and CDR2 SVGIG (reference sequence). The CDR3 runs 13 residues. CDR3 amino acids: CAWTGQDNSPLHF. CDR3 nucleotides: TGTGCCTGGACGGGACAGGATAATTCACCCCTCCACTTT.

The V gene is TRBV2, the J gene TRBJ2-5; the match to TRBD1 covers 12 bases. The CDR3 totals 17 residues. V shed 2 bases, J shed 11 bases, and the junction held 15 bases outside the gene matches. Germline V gene data show CDR1 as SNHLY and CDR2 as FYNNEI. The CDR3 DNA reads as TGTGCCAGCAGTGAATCCTTTGGGGGACAGGGGGCGAAGGAGCAGTACTTC. This encodes CASSESFGGQGAKEQYF.